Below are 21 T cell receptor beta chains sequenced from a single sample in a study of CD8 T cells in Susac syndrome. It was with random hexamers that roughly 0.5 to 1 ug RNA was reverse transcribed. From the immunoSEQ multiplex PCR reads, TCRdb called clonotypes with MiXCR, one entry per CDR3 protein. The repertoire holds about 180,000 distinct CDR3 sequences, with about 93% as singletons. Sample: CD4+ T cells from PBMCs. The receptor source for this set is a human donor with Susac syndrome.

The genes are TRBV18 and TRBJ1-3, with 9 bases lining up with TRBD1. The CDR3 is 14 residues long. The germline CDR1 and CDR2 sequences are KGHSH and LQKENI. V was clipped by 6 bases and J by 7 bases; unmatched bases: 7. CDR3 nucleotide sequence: TGTGCCAGCTCGCCGGGACAGGGTACCAACACCATATATTTT. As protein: CASSPGQGTNTIYF.

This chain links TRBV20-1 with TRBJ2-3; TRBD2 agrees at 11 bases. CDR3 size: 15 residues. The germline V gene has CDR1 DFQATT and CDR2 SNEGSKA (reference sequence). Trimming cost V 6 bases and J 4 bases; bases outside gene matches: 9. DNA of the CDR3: TGCAGTGCCATGGATCTAGCGGGGGGCGCAGATACGCAGTATTTT. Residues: CSAMDLAGGADTQYF.

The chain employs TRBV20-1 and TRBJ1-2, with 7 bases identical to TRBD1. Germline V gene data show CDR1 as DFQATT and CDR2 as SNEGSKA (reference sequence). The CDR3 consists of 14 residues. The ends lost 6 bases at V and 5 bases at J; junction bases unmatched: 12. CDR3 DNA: TGCAGTGCGCCTCTTTGGGGGACAGCTTATGGCTACACCTTC. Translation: CSAPLWGTAYGYTF.

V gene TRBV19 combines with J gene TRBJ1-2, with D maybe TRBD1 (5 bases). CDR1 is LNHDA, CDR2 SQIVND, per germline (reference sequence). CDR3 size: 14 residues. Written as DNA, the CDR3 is TGTGCGACTTTAGGCTACGGATGGACATATGGCTACACCTTC. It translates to CATLGYGWTYGYTF.

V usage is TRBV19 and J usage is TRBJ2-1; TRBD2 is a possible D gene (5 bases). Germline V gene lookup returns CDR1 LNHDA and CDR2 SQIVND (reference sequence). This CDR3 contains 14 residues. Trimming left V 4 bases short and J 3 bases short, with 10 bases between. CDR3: CASSTSSIYNEQFF. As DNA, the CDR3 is TGTGCCAGTAGTACTAGCTCTATCTACAATGAGCAGTTCTTC.

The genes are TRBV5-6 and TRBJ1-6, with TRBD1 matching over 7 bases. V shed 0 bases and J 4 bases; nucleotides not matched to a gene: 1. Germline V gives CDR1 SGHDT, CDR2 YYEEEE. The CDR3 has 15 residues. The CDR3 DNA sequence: TGTGCCAGCAGCTTGGGACAGGGATATAATTCACCCCTCCACTTT. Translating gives CASSLGQGYNSPLHF.

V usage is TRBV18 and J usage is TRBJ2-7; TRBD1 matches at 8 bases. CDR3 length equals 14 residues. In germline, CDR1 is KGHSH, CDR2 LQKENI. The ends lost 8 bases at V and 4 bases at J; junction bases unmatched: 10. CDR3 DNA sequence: TGTGCCAGCACCGGGGCAGGGGGCAGGTACGAGCAGTACTTC. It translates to CASTGAGGRYEQYF.

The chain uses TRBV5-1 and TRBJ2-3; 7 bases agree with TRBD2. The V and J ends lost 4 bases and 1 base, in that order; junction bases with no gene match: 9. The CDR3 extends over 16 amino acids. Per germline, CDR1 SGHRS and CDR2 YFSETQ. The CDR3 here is CASSPGGGPGTDTQYF. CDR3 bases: TGCGCCAGCAGCCCGGGAGGCGGGCCCGGCACAGATACGCAGTATTTT. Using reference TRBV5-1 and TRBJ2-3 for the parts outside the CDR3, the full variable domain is KAGVTQTPRYLIKTRGQQVTLSCSPISGHRSVSWYQQTPGQGLQFLFEYFSETQRNKGNFPGRFSGRQFSNSRSEMNVSTLELGDSALYLCASSPGGGPGTDTQYFGPGTRLTVL.

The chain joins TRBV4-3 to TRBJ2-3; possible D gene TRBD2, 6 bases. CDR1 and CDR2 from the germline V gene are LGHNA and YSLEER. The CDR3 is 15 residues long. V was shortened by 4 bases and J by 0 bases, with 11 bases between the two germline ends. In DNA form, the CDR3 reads TGCGCCAGCAGCCCGTCAGCGGGTAGCACAGATACGCAGTATTTT. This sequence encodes CASSPSAGSTDTQYF.

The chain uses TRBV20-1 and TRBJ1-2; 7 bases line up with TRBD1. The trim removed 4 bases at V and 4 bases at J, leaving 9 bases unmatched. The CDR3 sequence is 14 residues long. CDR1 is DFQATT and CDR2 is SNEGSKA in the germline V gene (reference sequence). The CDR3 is CSAMRGQSRYGYTF. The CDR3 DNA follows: TGCAGTGCTATGAGGGGGCAGTCCCGCTATGGCTACACCTTC.

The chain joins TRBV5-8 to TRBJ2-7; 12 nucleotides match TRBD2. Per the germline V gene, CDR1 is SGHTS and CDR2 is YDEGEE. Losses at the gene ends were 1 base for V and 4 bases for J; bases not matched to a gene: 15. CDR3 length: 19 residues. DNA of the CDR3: TGTGCCAGCAGCTTGTCGTTCGGACTAGCGGGAACTGAGGGGTACGAGCAGTACTTC. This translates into CASSLSFGLAGTEGYEQYF.

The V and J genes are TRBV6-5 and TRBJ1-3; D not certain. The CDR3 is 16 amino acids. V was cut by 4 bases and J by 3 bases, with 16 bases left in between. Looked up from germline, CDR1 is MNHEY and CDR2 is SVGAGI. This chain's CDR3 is CASSSPGRRFGNTIYF. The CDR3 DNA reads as TGTGCCAGCAGTTCCCCCGGGAGGAGGTTTGGAAACACCATATATTTT.

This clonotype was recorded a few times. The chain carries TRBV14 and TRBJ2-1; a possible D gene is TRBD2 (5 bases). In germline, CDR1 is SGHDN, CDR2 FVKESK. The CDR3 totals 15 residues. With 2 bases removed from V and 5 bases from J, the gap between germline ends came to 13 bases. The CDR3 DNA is TGTGCCAGCAGCCAACTAGCCCCCATACACAATGAGCAGTTCTTC. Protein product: CASSQLAPIHNEQFF.

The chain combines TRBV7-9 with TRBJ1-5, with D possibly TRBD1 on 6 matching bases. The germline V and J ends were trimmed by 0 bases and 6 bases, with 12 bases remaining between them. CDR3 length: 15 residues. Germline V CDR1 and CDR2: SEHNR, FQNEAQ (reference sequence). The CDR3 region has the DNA TGTGCCAGCAGCTTAGCAGGGGAAGGGGGTCAGCCCCAGCATTTT. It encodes CASSLAGEGGQPQHF. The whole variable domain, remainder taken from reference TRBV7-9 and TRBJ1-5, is DTGVSQNPRHKITKRGQNVTFRCDPISEHNRLYWYRQTLGQGPEFLTYFQNEAQLEKSRLLSDRFSAERPKGSFSTLEIQRTEQGDSAMYLCASSLAGEGGQPQHFGDGTRLSIL.

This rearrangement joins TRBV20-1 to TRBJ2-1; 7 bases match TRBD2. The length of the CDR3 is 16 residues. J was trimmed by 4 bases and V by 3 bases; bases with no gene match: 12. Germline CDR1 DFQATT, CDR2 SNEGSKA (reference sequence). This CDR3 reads CSASPRDGGRYNEQFF. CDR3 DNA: TGCAGTGCTAGTCCCCGGGACGGGGGGAGGTACAATGAGCAGTTCTTC.

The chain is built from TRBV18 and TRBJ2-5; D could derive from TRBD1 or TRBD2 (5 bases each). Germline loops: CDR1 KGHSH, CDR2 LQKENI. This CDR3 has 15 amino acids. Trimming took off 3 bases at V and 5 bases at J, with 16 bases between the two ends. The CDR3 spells CASSPTGEGSETQYF. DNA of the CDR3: TGTGCCAGCTCACCCACTGGAGAGGGGTCGGAGACCCAGTACTTC.

The CDR3, as DNA: TGCAGTGCTAGATCCAGGGGAGACACTGAAGCTTTCTTT. This translates into CSARSRGDTEAFF. This chain connects TRBV20-1 to TRBJ1-1, with D maybe TRBD1 (6 bases). CDR3 length: 13 amino acids. CDR1 DFQATT and CDR2 SNEGSKA come from the germline V gene (reference sequence). The V and J ends lost 2 bases and 3 bases respectively, with 10 bases between them.

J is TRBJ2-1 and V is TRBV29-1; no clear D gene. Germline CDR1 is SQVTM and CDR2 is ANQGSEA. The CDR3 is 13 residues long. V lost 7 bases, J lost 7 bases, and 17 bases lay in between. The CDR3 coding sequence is TGCAGCGGAACGGCCCTAAACATGAATGAGCAGTTCTTC. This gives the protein CSGTALNMNEQFF.

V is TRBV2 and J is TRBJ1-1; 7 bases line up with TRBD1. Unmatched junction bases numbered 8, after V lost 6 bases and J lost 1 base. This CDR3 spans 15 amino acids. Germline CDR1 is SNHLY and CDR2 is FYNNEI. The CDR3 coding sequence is TGTGCCAGCAGGGAAAGGACAGGAACGAACACTGAAGCTTTCTTT. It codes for CASRERTGTNTEAFF.

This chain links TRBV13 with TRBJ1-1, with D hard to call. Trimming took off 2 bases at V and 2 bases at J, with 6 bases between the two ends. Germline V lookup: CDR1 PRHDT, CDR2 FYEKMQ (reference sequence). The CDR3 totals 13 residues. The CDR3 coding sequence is TGTGCCAGCAGCTTAAGGGCAAACACTGAAGCTTTCTTT. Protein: CASSLRANTEAFF.

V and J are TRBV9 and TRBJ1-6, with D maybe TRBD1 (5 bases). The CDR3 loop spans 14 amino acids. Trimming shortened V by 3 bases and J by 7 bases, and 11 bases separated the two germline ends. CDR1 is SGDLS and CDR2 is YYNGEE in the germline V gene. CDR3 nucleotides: TGTGCCAGCAGCGCGAGGGGTGTAAATTCACCCCTCCACTTT. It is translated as CASSARGVNSPLHF. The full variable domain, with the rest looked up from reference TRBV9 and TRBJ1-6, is DSGVTQTPKHLITATGQRVTLRCSPRSGDLSVYWYQQSLDQGLQFLIQYYNGEERAKGNILERFSAQQFPDLHSELNLSSLELGDSALYFCASSARGVNSPLHFGNGTRLTVT.